This T cell receptor beta chain was observed in a study of T cells in localized non-small cell lung cancer. Losses at the gene ends were 6 bases for V and 2 bases for J; bases not matched to a gene: 4. Germline CDR1 is LNHDA and CDR2 is SQIVND (reference sequence). The CDR3 spans 15 residues. Data came from immunoSEQ multiplex PCR; TCRdb stores just in-frame clones and leaves some out. The sample contains around 3,200 clones, roughly a quarter of which appear only once. The clonotype was recovered from a man aged 35-69 years with stage I lung adenocarcinoma. Sequences were derived from lung tumor tissue, sampled before any cancer treatment. The chain is built from TRBV19 and TRBJ1-5, with 10 bases fitting TRBD1. This chain's CDR3 is CASRGGQGGNQPQHF. The CDR3 coding sequence is TGTGCCAGTAGGGGAGGACAGGGGGGCAATCAGCCCCAGCATTTT.